This T cell receptor (beta chain) was found in a study of graft-versus-host responses after intestinal transplantation. For the study at large: In this cohort, recipients had multivisceral, liver-intestinal, or isolated intestinal transplants. For approximately three years after anti-thymocyte globulin induction, all recipients took tacrolimus and steroids. Whole-study results and caveats: Detected in recipient marrow were GvH clones, some of which were first observed in ileum or blood. Allografts of one patient group, those with graft-donor T cell macrochimerism, had high graft-versus-host to host-versus-graft clonal ratios.

Germline CDR1 reads MNHNS; CDR2 reads SASEGT. Germline trimming cut 4 bases from V and 5 bases from J; bases unmatched to any gene: 10. The CDR3 has 16 residues. Using immunoSEQ multiplex PCR, the repertoire was profiled, and TCRdb retains in-frame clones only, with some absent. This repertoire shows 95,000 to 110,000 clones, 80% to 95% found once; its top ten account for under 1.5%. In regard to this clone: The antigen remains undetermined.

This sequence joins TRBV6-1 and TRBJ2-7; 11 nucleotides line up with TRBD2. The sequenced sample was unstimulated CD8+ T cells sorted from spleen or lymph node cells, obtained before intestinal transplant. This TCR came from a human donor who received an intestinal transplant. The CDR3 DNA follows: TGTGCCAGCAGTGGACCGATAGCGGGGGGGCGGGACGAGCAGTACTTC. Translated, it gives CASSGPIAGGRDEQYF.